The 6 T cell receptor beta chains in this list originate from one sample, sequenced in a study of cytomegalovirus exposure and HLA in healthy donors. The PCR contained 60 Vbeta and 13 Jbeta primers. Produced via immunoSEQ multiplex PCR; TCRdb's table is partial and in-frame only. This sample yields 200,000 or so clones, of which more than 75% are seen a single time; around 0.25% belongs to the top ten. Sequenced input: PBMCs. Source of these receptors: a girl under three years old in good health and CMV-seronegative.

The chain links TRBV19 to TRBJ2-2, with 8 bases identical to TRBD2. The CDR3 has 15 residues. Germline loops: CDR1 LNHDA, CDR2 SQIVND (reference sequence). J was trimmed by 7 bases and V by 4 bases; bases with no gene match: 8. This chain's CDR3 is CASSTAGRVGGELFF. CDR3 DNA sequence: TGTGCCAGTAGTACAGCCGGGAGGGTCGGCGGGGAGCTGTTTTTT.

The chain employs TRBV14 and TRBJ2-1; unclear D gene. With 1 base removed from V and 10 bases from J, the gap between germline ends came to 5 bases. Germline V gene sequence: CDR1 SGHDN, CDR2 FVKESK. CDR3 length equals 11 residues. CDR3 protein: CASSQVREQFF. The CDR3 bases are TGTGCCAGCAGCCAAGTACGGGAGCAGTTCTTC.

In nucleotides, the CDR3 is TGCAGCGTCCACAGGGGCCAAGAGACCCAGTACTTC. Residues: CSVHRGQETQYF. The rearrangement joins TRBV29-1 to TRBJ2-5; 7 nucleotides line up with TRBD1. The V gene end was trimmed by 6 bases and the J gene end by 1 base; junction bases not matched to a gene: 2. Germline-derived CDR1 and CDR2 are SQVTM and ANQGSEA. The CDR3 is made up of 12 amino acids.

This chain uses TRBV18 with TRBJ2-1, with TRBD1 as a possible D gene (8 bases). Germline assignment: CDR1 KGHSH and CDR2 LQKENI. With 6 bases removed from V and 6 bases from J, the gap between germline ends came to 21 bases. This CDR3 comprises 16 residues. The CDR3 region has the DNA TGTGCCAGCTCTCCTGATGACAGGGGAGGGGGCAATGAGCAGTTCTTC. It yields the protein CASSPDDRGGGNEQFF.

This chain links TRBV21-1 with TRBJ1-1; TRBD1, the D gene given by the table, was not confirmed from the DNA. TRBV21-1 is deemed a pseudogene. This CDR3 is built from 17 residues. CDR3 in DNA: TGTGCCAGCAGCAAAAAAGCTGGATCACAGCTGAACACTGAAGCTTTCTTT. Translation gives CASSKKAGSQLNTEAFF.

This clone showed up just once. CDR3 amino acids: CASSLTEPPTGGREKLFF. As DNA, the CDR3 is TGCGCCAGCAGCTTAACGGAACCGCCTACCGGCGGCCGGGAAAAACTGTTTTTT. The J gene is TRBJ1-4, the V gene TRBV5-1; no clear D. The CDR3 spans 18 residues. CDR1 SGHRS and CDR2 YFSETQ come from the germline V gene. V was shortened by 2 bases and J by 8 bases, with 25 bases between the two germline ends.